These 24 T cell receptor beta chains came from one sample sequenced in a study of OX40 agonist ivuxolimab in advanced cancers. The library was generated by the immunoSEQ multiplex PCR assay. TCRdb provides this immuneACCESS table in a form limited to in-frame rearrangements. Some clones are lacking; in checked studies, under half of them reflect an unresolved V gene, and why the rest are absent is not known. Present in this sample are 100,000 to 150,000 clones, 90% of which were seen just once. Around 0.99% of the sample is held by the ten biggest clonotypes. The sample here was CD4+ or CD8+ T cells sorted from blood, taken in a trial of the OX40 agonist ivuxolimab. These receptors originate from an adult with an advanced solid tumor such as melanoma, head and neck, liver or kidney cancer.

The CDR3: CASSSPGQYTISSGNTIYF. In nucleotides, the CDR3 is TGTGCCAGCAGTTCCCCCGGGCAGTATACAATCAGCTCTGGAAACACCATATATTTT. The chain uses TRBV28 and TRBJ1-3; D is unclear. Looked up from germline, CDR1 is MDHEN and CDR2 is SYDVKM. Trimming left V 4 bases short and J 0 bases short, with 22 bases between. This CDR3 region has 19 residues.

This chain connects TRBV7-2 to TRBJ1-5; D might be TRBD1 (6 bases). The V and J ends lost 4 bases and 3 bases respectively, with 10 bases between them. Germline V gene data show CDR1 as SGHTA and CDR2 as FQGNSA. The CDR3 consists of 14 residues. The CDR3 DNA sequence: TGTGCCAGCAGCTCAGGACAGCTCAATCAGCCCCAGCATTTT. It translates to CASSSGQLNQPQHF. Drawing the rest from reference TRBV7-2 and TRBJ1-5, the complete variable domain is GAGVSQSPSNKVTEKGKDVELRCDPISGHTALYWYRQSLGQGLEFLIYFQGNSAPDKSGLPSDRFSAERTGGSVSTLTIQRTQQEDSAVYLCASSSGQLNQPQHFGDGTRLSIL.

This chain links TRBV14 with TRBJ2-5; perhaps TRBD2 as D (5 bases). V gave up 1 base and J gave up 4 bases, with 16 bases separating them. This CDR3 comprises 16 residues. Germline assignment: CDR1 SGHDN and CDR2 FVKESK. In nucleotides, the CDR3 is TGTGCCAGCAGCCAAGGGAAATGGGCGGGCGGAGAGACCCAGTACTTC. Protein sequence: CASSQGKWAGGETQYF.

The chain employs TRBV4-1 and TRBJ2-5, with D maybe TRBD2 (5 bases). This CDR3 has 14 residues. Germline CDR1 and CDR2: MGHRA and YSYEKL. The V and J ends lost 5 bases and 1 base respectively, with 11 bases between them. CDR3 sequence reads: CASSLVLGQETQYF. In DNA form, the CDR3 reads TGCGCCAGCAGCTTAGTACTAGGCCAAGAGACCCAGTACTTC.

The gene calls are TRBV6-5 and TRBJ1-2; D gene unclear. Germline V gene lookup returns CDR1 MNHEY and CDR2 SVGAGI. The CDR3 covers 15 residues. V lost 2 bases, J lost 7 bases, and 17 bases lay in between. The chain's CDR3 is CASSYVYTPRAGYTF. CDR3 nucleotides: TGTGCCAGCAGTTACGTCTACACCCCTCGAGCTGGCTACACCTTC.

The chain is built from TRBV28 and TRBJ2-1, with 9 nucleotides matching TRBD1. Germline CDR1 and CDR2: MDHEN and SYDVKM. Trimming took 4 bases from V and 0 from J; bases not matched to a gene: 19. This CDR3 has 21 amino acids. CDR3 DNA: TGTGCCAGCAGTTCGCCCTGGGACAGGGCGGCCCATCGGAGCTCCTACAATGAGCAGTTCTTC. This encodes CASSSPWDRAAHRSSYNEQFF.

The V and J genes are TRBV23-1 and TRBJ2-2; TRBD1 matches 8 bases. TRBV23-1 is reported as an ORF; its role is uncertain. Germline trimming cut 4 bases from V and 8 bases from J; bases unmatched to any gene: 12. The CDR3 length is 16 residues. CDR3 residues: CASSRRGQGARGELFF. As DNA, the CDR3 is TGCGCCAGCAGTCGTAGAGGTCAGGGGGCAAGGGGGGAGCTGTTTTTT.

This chain joins TRBV7-9 and TRBJ1-1, with TRBD1 identical over 7 bases. The ends lost 4 bases at V and 0 bases at J; junction bases unmatched: 2. The length of the CDR3 is 14 residues. Germline V gene data show CDR1 as SEHNR and CDR2 as FQNEAQ (reference sequence). CDR3 sequence: CASSSQGLNTEAFF. The CDR3 DNA is TGTGCCAGCAGCTCACAGGGGTTGAACACTGAAGCTTTCTTT. The entire variable domain, with the rest obtained from reference TRBV7-9 and TRBJ1-1, is as follows: DTGVSQNPRHKITKRGQNVTFRCDPISEHNRLYWYRQTLGQGPEFLTYFQNEAQLEKSRLLSDRFSAERPKGSFSTLEIQRTEQGDSAMYLCASSSQGLNTEAFFGQGTRLTVV.

This sequence joins TRBV29-1 and TRBJ2-7; no clear D. Trimming took 6 bases from V and 5 from J, leaving 11 bases between them. The CDR3 consists of 11 residues. Germline V gene sequence: CDR1 SQVTM, CDR2 ANQGSEA. CDR3 sequence (DNA): TGCAGCGTCGTGAACACCCACGAGCAGTACTTC. As protein: CSVVNTHEQYF.

The chain links TRBV7-2 to TRBJ1-5; 9 positions agree with TRBD1. V lost 4 bases and J lost 5; bases outside the gene matches: 9. CDR1 is SGHTA, CDR2 FQGNSA, per germline. The CDR3 covers 16 residues. As DNA, the CDR3 is TGTGCCAGCAGCTCATACAGGGGGCGCAGGGATCAGCCCCAGCATTTT. Its protein is CASSSYRGRRDQPQHF.

J is TRBJ2-1 and V is TRBV18; perhaps TRBD1 as D (5 bases). Trimming left V 0 bases short and J 7 bases short, with 13 bases between. This CDR3 is 15 amino acids long. Germline values: CDR1 KGHSH, CDR2 LQKENI. In nucleotides, the CDR3 is TGTGCCAGCTCACCACCGTCAACAGGCGAAAATGAGCAGTTCTTC. Translation gives CASSPPSTGENEQFF.

This sequence joins TRBV9 and TRBJ1-2; 9 bases fit TRBD1. The V and J ends lost 2 bases and 7 bases, in that order; junction bases with no gene match: 9. This CDR3 has 15 residues. From germline, CDR1 is SGDLS and CDR2 YYNGEE. The CDR3 DNA is TGTGCCAGCAGCGTCAACAGGGGGCAGCAGGGTGGCTACACCTTC. It specifies CASSVNRGQQGGYTF.

V is TRBV18 and J is TRBJ1-1; D uncertain. Trimming took 2 bases from V and 1 from J, leaving 8 bases between them. Germline assignment: CDR1 KGHSH and CDR2 LQKENI. This CDR3 comprises 14 residues. For the CDR3, the DNA is TGTGCCAGCTCACCAAATACACCGAACACTGAAGCTTTCTTT. Translating it yields CASSPNTPNTEAFF.

The chain recombines TRBV5-1 with TRBJ1-3; no clear D. The CDR3 loop spans 16 amino acids. Trimming shortened V by 0 bases and J by 0 bases, and 10 bases separated the two germline ends. Germline V gene sequence: CDR1 SGHRS, CDR2 YFSETQ. CDR3 amino acids: CASSLEVASSGNTIYF. In DNA form, the CDR3 reads TGCGCCAGCAGCTTGGAGGTCGCCAGCTCTGGAAACACCATATATTTT.

This chain joins TRBV7-3 and TRBJ2-2, with 8 positions matching TRBD2. With V trimmed by 5 bases and J by 6 bases, 20 bases remained unmatched. The CDR3 runs 19 residues. Germline CDR1 and CDR2: SGHTA and FQGTGA. The CDR3 loop is CASSLRASIAGSSPGELFF. The CDR3 DNA is TGTGCCAGCAGCCTGCGGGCCAGTATAGCGGGAAGCTCTCCCGGGGAGCTGTTTTTT.

The CDR3 spells CASSPRAAGGYEQYF. The DNA of the CDR3 is TGTGCCAGCAGCCCCCGGGCGGCGGGAGGTTACGAGCAGTACTTC. The chain uses TRBV5-4 and TRBJ2-5; TRBD2 agrees at 8 bases. The J call may be wrong; the DNA end is better matched by TRBJ2-7. The CDR3 extends over 15 amino acids. In germline, CDR1 is SGHNT, CDR2 YYREEE (reference sequence).

The chain employs TRBV30 and TRBJ1-4; D gene uncertain. With 2 bases removed from V and 5 bases from J, the gap between germline ends came to 9 bases. The V gene's germline CDR1 is GTSNPN and CDR2 SVGIG (reference sequence). The CDR3 length is 13 residues. CDR3 sequence reads: CAWSFGRNEKLFF. The CDR3 bases are TGTGCCTGGAGTTTTGGTAGGAATGAAAAACTGTTTTTT.

This rearrangement joins TRBV6-5 to TRBJ1-2; D remains unclear. V was clipped by 2 bases and J by 0 bases, with 7 bases between them. This CDR3 comprises 14 residues. Germline CDR1 MNHEY, CDR2 SVGAGI. CDR3 in amino acids: CASSYGQSNYGYTF. For the CDR3, the DNA is TGTGCCAGCAGTTACGGGCAGTCTAACTATGGCTACACCTTC.

Only one count was recorded for this clone. The rearrangement links TRBV5-1 to TRBJ1-1; 7 bases align to TRBD1. Looked up from germline, CDR1 is SGHRS and CDR2 is YFSETQ. J gave up 0 bases and V 0 bases, and 5 bases lay outside the gene matches. The CDR3 runs 16 residues. CDR3 in DNA: TGCGCCAGCAGCTTGGTGCAGGGGGGACTGAACACTGAAGCTTTCTTT. Amino acids: CASSLVQGGLNTEAFF.

V is TRBV5-1 and J is TRBJ2-7; D is unresolved. The germline V and J ends were trimmed by 0 bases and 0 bases, with 4 bases remaining between them. This CDR3 has 13 amino acids. The germline gives CDR1 SGHRS, CDR2 YFSETQ. The DNA of the CDR3 is TGCGCCAGCAGCTTGGCGTCCTCCTACGAGCAGTACTTC. It yields the protein CASSLASSYEQYF.

CDR3 DNA: TGTGCCAGCAGTTACTTTAGCACAGATACGCAGTATTTT. Protein product: CASSYFSTDTQYF. This sequence joins TRBV6-6 and TRBJ2-3, with unresolved D. The CDR3 has 13 amino acids. Trimming cost V 1 base and J 0 bases, with 2 bases left between them. Germline lookup yields CDR1 MNHNY and CDR2 SVGAGI (reference sequence).

This clone was counted between two and nine times. The gene calls are TRBV7-9 and TRBJ1-1; D possibly corresponds to TRBD1 (5 bases). Germline CDR1 is SEHNR and CDR2 is FQNEAQ (reference sequence). CDR3 size: 16 residues. Trimming took 5 bases from V and 8 from J, leaving 24 bases between them. CDR3 sequence reads: CASSPDSTGALMEAFF. In DNA, the CDR3 is TGTGCCAGCAGCCCCGACTCGACCGGGGCACTGATGGAAGCTTTCTTT.

This clone showed up just a few times. This chain uses TRBV28 with TRBJ1-1, with D hard to call. V was pared by 6 bases and J by 4 bases, with 6 bases between. The CDR3 is made up of 11 amino acids. Germline V lookup: CDR1 MDHEN, CDR2 SYDVKM. This CDR3 is CASSPSTEAFF. DNA of the CDR3: TGTGCCAGCAGCCCGAGCACTGAAGCTTTCTTT.

The chain recombines TRBV5-1 with TRBJ1-2; D not resolved. The V gene's germline CDR1 is SGHRS and CDR2 YFSETQ. CDR3 length equals 13 residues. Trimming removed 0 bases at V and 8 bases at J, with 11 bases between. CDR3 DNA: TGCGCCAGCAGCTTGGCTCTCCCGGCCGGCTACACCTTC. Amino acid sequence: CASSLALPAGYTF.